This T cell receptor beta chain was identified during a study of T cell clones after liver transplantation. Study-level background: Third-party-reactive TCRbeta sequences from pre-transplant mixed lymphocyte reactions served as antigen-independent comparators. Without induction therapy, subjects received standard immunosuppression until 12-24 months post-transplant. Blood was drawn pre-transplant, before withdrawal, and after full or failed withdrawal.

The table lists this clone with a count of one. CDR3 length equals 12 residues. V was shortened by 3 bases and J by 15 bases, with 15 bases between the two germline ends. CDR1 is LNHNV and CDR2 is YYDKDF in the germline V gene (reference sequence). The table came from immunoSEQ multiplex PCR; TCRdb's copy has only in-frame clones and leaves some out. The sample carries roughly 80,000 clones, 70% to 90% recorded once. The clonotype originates from a human patient who received a liver transplant. The graft donor may have given rise to some T cells. This chain uses TRBV15 with TRBJ2-1; no firm D call. The sequenced sample was CD4+ T cells from blood, obtained at the 22-month timepoint. The CDR3, as DNA: TGTGCCACCAGCAGGGATCGTGGGATGGGGTTCTTC. Protein: CATSRDRGMGFF.